These 11 T cell receptor beta chains came from one sample sequenced in a study of CD4 T cells in relation to SARS-CoV-2 and coronaviruses. Sequencing was performed with immunoSEQ multiplex PCR; in TCRdb, only in-frame clones are kept and a portion is missing. Of some 42,000 clones listed, around nine tenths were seen once; the top ten hold 9% to 9.5%. Sequenced material: memory CD4+ T cells from PBMCs. The receptors come from an adult with COVID-19.

This chain joins TRBV5-1 and TRBJ2-3, with D perhaps assigned TRBD1 or TRBD2 (5 bases each). V shed 0 bases and J shed 5 bases, with 16 bases lying between them. Germline V gene lookup returns CDR1 SGHRS and CDR2 YFSETQ. CDR3 length: 16 amino acids. The CDR3 nucleotides are TGCGCCAGCAGCTTGGAGGGGCGAGGGTATATAGATACGCAGTATTTT. This codes for CASSLEGRGYIDTQYF.

This clone was seen only once. Other nucleotide sequences in the sample specify the same CDR3. This sequence joins TRBV5-1 and TRBJ2-5, with TRBD2 matching 7 bases. CDR3 length: 13 residues. Unmatched junction bases numbered 0, after V lost 0 bases and J lost 4 bases. Germline CDR1 is SGHRS and CDR2 is YFSETQ. The CDR3 DNA sequence: TGCGCCAGCAGCTTGGCGGGGGGAGAGACCCAGTACTTC. Translation gives CASSLAGGETQYF.

This clone was seen more than once but under ten times. V gene TRBV29-1 combines with J gene TRBJ2-2; D is possibly TRBD2 (5 bases). The CDR3 covers 12 residues. The V end lost 3 bases, the J end lost 7 bases, and 9 bases lay between the germline ends. The germline gives CDR1 SQVTM, CDR2 ANQGSEA. For the CDR3, the DNA is TGCAGCGTTGACGGACTTCGCGGGGAGCTGTTTTTT. It codes for CSVDGLRGELFF.

The gene calls are TRBV11-2 and TRBJ2-1; D gene uncertain. The CDR3 extends over 13 amino acids. Germline-derived CDR1 and CDR2 are SGHAT and FQNNGV. V gave up 1 base and J gave up 5 bases, with 6 bases separating them. The DNA for the CDR3 is TGTGCCAGCAGCTTAGGGCTAAACAATGAGCAGTTCTTC. Translation gives CASSLGLNNEQFF.

V and J are TRBV28 and TRBJ1-1; D is possibly TRBD1 (5 bases). CDR1 is MDHEN, CDR2 SYDVKM, per germline. The CDR3 contains 14 residues. With 5 bases removed from V and 5 bases from J, the gap between germline ends came to 15 bases. CDR3 in DNA: TGTGCCAGCAGTCAACCGGGACGAAGGACTGAAGCTTTCTTT. Its translation: CASSQPGRRTEAFF.

This sequence joins TRBV6-1 and TRBJ2-1; D possibly corresponds to TRBD2 (6 bases). V gave up 3 bases and J gave up 8 bases, with 17 bases separating them. This CDR3 spans 15 amino acids. From germline, CDR1 is MNHNS and CDR2 SASEGT. The CDR3 spells CASSDHFRRGHEQFF. CDR3 nucleotides: TGTGCCAGCAGTGACCACTTTAGGAGGGGCCATGAGCAGTTCTTC.

The rearrangement uses TRBV5-1 and TRBJ1-4; 7 bases align to TRBD1. The CDR3 spans 15 residues. V shed 4 bases and J 6 bases; nucleotides not matched to a gene: 9. Germline V gene lookup returns CDR1 SGHRS and CDR2 YFSETQ. CDR3 DNA: TGCGCCAGCAGCGTGGGGGGGACAGTCGATGAAAAACTGTTTTTT. Its translation is CASSVGGTVDEKLFF.

The gene calls are TRBV6-5 and TRBJ2-7; TRBD2 might be the D (5 bases). V lost 11 bases to trimming and J lost 5 bases, with 19 bases between them. CDR1 is MNHEY and CDR2 is SVGAGI in the germline V gene. This CDR3 is built from 13 residues. The CDR3 loop is CAVQEASSHEQYF. The CDR3 DNA reads TGTGCCGTCCAGGAGGCTAGCAGCCACGAGCAGTACTTC.

DNA for the CDR3: TGTGCCAGCAGTTCCGGGACTAGCGGGGGTAATGAGCAGTTCTTC. Its protein is CASSSGTSGGNEQFF. V gene TRBV28 combines with J gene TRBJ2-1; the match to TRBD2 covers 14 bases. The CDR3 is 15 amino acids. The ends lost 4 bases at V and 7 bases at J; junction bases unmatched: 3. Germline V CDR1 and CDR2: MDHEN, SYDVKM.

The chain has TRBV12-3 or TRBV12-4 and TRBJ2-5, with a tentative D call TRBD1 (5 bases). The germline V and J ends were trimmed by 5 bases and 8 bases, with 15 bases remaining between them. This CDR3 region has 13 residues. The CDR3: CASSLGQGLTQYF. The CDR3 nucleotides read TGTGCCAGCAGTCTGGGGCAGGGTCTAACCCAGTACTTC.

This rearrangement joins TRBV19 to TRBJ2-1; TRBD2 agrees at 12 bases. Germline assignment: CDR1 LNHDA and CDR2 SQIVND (reference sequence). The CDR3 is 16 amino acids. V lost 3 bases, J lost 6 bases, and 6 bases stayed unmatched. The chain's CDR3 is CASSILAGGPINEQFF. In DNA, the CDR3 is TGTGCCAGTAGTATCCTAGCGGGGGGGCCAATCAATGAGCAGTTCTTC.